The 5 T cell receptor beta chains in this list originate from one sample, sequenced in a study of T cells in Graves' hyperthyroidism and ophthalmopathy. TCR beta CDR3 regions were amplified from RNA transcripts. The TCR CDR3 was amplified in a first-round RT-PCR using the HTBI primer set. TCRdb analysed the multiplex PCR reads with MiXCR anew, one entry per CDR3 protein. This sample has 340,000 or so distinct CDR3 sequences, with roughly 20% found just once. Sequenced: blood. The receptor source for this set is a woman between 45 and 60 years old with Graves' hyperthyroidism.

In this sample, this clonotype turned up a few times. The V and J genes are TRBV10-3 and TRBJ1-1; no firm D call. Trimming took off 0 bases at V and 5 bases at J, with 13 bases between the two ends. CDR1 is ENHRY, CDR2 SYGVKD, per germline. The CDR3 length is 15 residues. Here the CDR3 reads CAISESQGVRTEAFF. In DNA, the CDR3 is TGTGCCATCAGTGAGTCCCAAGGCGTAAGGACTGAAGCTTTCTTT.

This clonotype was seen many times. This chain connects TRBV12-3 or TRBV12-4 to TRBJ2-7; D unclear. The length of the CDR3 is 13 residues. V was shortened by 5 bases and J by 6 bases, with 14 bases between the two germline ends. CDR3 region: CASSPVWAGEQYF. The CDR3 nucleotides are TGTGCCAGCAGTCCGGTCTGGGCCGGCGAGCAGTACTTC.

V and J are TRBV20-1 and TRBJ2-7; the D gene could be TRBD1 or TRBD2 (5 bases each). Trimming pared 3 bases from V and 12 bases from J, leaving 15 bases between. Per the germline V gene, CDR1 is DFQATT and CDR2 is SNEGSKA (reference sequence). This CDR3 spans 11 amino acids. DNA for the CDR3: TGCAGTGCTAGTGGGACCCTCGAGAGGTACTTC. Translating gives CSASGTLERYF.

This clonotype was found a few times. This sequence joins TRBV7-8 and TRBJ2-5; D possibly corresponds to TRBD1 (6 bases). The CDR3 extends over 15 amino acids. The germline V gene has CDR1 SGHVS and CDR2 FQNEAQ. Trimming shortened V by 0 bases and J by 4 bases, and 12 bases separated the two germline ends. The CDR3 DNA sequence: TGTGCCAGCAGCTTAGCCCCACAGGGAAGAGAGACCCAGTACTTC. Amino acids: CASSLAPQGRETQYF.

V and J are TRBV5-5 and TRBJ1-2; D gene uncertain. This CDR3 region has 15 residues. V lost 4 bases, J lost 0 bases, and 13 bases lay in between. Germline CDR1 reads SGHKS; CDR2 reads YYEKEE (reference sequence). The CDR3 reads CASSHGLSANYGYTF. The CDR3 region has the DNA TGTGCCAGCAGCCACGGACTCTCAGCTAACTATGGCTACACCTTC.